These T cell receptor beta chains were read from a single sample in a study of shared clonotypes between healthy human individuals. The repertoire was sequenced with immunoSEQ multiplex PCR; TCRdb's copy has only in-frame clones and lacks some. The profile shows 450,000 to 500,000 clones, around 73% of them singletons. Sequencing was done on a sample of PBMCs. These receptors were collected from a woman aged 40 to 50 in good health. Some clones in this sample may be carry-over from other donors' samples. The CDR3 runs from the conserved cysteine through the conserved F or W. Each record gives: J gene, V gene, D gene, CDR3 protein. The D gene is left open where the match is weak.

TRBJ1-2 TRBV20-1 - CSATMTVGYTF
TRBJ1-5 TRBV7-3 - CASSLTDTDQPQHF
TRBJ2-3 TRBV5-6 - CASSPGPRLVDTQYF
TRBJ1-2 TRBV20-1 - CSARATGGYTF
TRBJ2-1 TRBV30 TRBD2 CAWSIKGAFSGGYNEQFF
TRBJ1-1 TRBV27 - CASSFRLNTEAFF
- TRBV7-6 TRBD2 CASSLGTSGTYEQYF
TRBJ2-7 TRBV28 - CASSSSTKTGEQYF
TRBJ2-7 TRBV28 TRBD2 CASSFGGGLAGYEQYF
TRBJ2-7 TRBV18 - CASSPGYGGAYEQYF
TRBJ2-1 TRBV19 TRBD2 CASTTSTSGGGDNEQFF
TRBJ1-3 TRBV7-7 - CASSLGPPSSGNTIYF
TRBJ1-4 TRBV6-6 TRBD1 CASSGRRGLGEKLFF
TRBJ1-1 TRBV18 - CASSPDRDFKNTEAFF
TRBJ1-2 TRBV5-8 TRBD1 CASSPGTGDSSYGYTF
TRBJ2-7 TRBV5-5 - CASSWLTGENEQYF
TRBJ2-7 TRBV5-1 TRBD1 CASSTSTGIPYEQYF
TRBJ2-7 TRBV29-1 - CSVGQDTYEQYF
TRBJ2-5 TRBV18 TRBD1 CASFRDRGPETQYF
TRBJ1-3 TRBV19 TRBD1 CASSDPDRGGNTIYF
TRBJ1-5 TRBV19 - CASSKAGGSNQPQHF
TRBJ1-5 TRBV7-2 - CASSLDPGHPPQHF
TRBJ2-7 TRBV5-4 - CASSLVGSIYEQYF
TRBJ2-7 TRBV4-3 - CASSQGDSYEQYF
TRBJ2-2 TRBV4-1 - CASMKGANTGELFF
TRBJ2-2 TRBV6-4 TRBD1 CASNPGQGNTGELFF
TRBJ2-7 TRBV30 TRBD1 CAWRERQGLSYEQYF
TRBJ2-3 TRBV7-3 - CASSLTGAGTDTQYF
TRBJ1-1 TRBV7-2 - CASSLVENTEAFF
TRBJ2-3 TRBV7-3 TRBD1 CASSLDRASDTQYF
TRBJ1-1 TRBV5-1 - CASSLATSGVTEAFF
TRBJ2-3 TRBV2 - CASGTNRVDTQYF
TRBJ2-2 TRBV2 - CASQQGGTGELFF
TRBJ2-4 TRBV19 - CASSIHRVLAKNIQYF
TRBJ2-3 TRBV5-1 TRBD2 CASSTGLAESTDTQYF
TRBJ2-1 TRBV7-2 - CASSQTRGWYNEQFF
TRBJ2-5 TRBV7-9 TRBD1 CASSRPGGRKKETQYF
TRBJ2-1 TRBV7-2 - CASSLGSSYNEQFF
TRBJ1-1 TRBV6-4 TRBD1 CASSPTGGMNTEAFF
TRBJ2-3 TRBV6-5 TRBD1 CASRAQGDTQYF
TRBJ1-1 TRBV27 - CASSLPGVEAFF
TRBJ2-7 TRBV6-1 - CASSEIGFNEQYF
TRBJ1-2 TRBV15 - CATSRGMGGQGYGYTF
TRBJ2-2 TRBV7-9 TRBD2 CASSFLAGIGELFF
TRBJ2-1 TRBV5-8 - CASSLYRGRNLVEQFF